The following is a T cell receptor (beta chain) sequence with its context. Its antigen is undetermined. The sample originates from a study of monozygotic twins with cystic fibrosis. Turning to the study itself: With about 15 PCR cycles, barcoded libraries came from 3 to 3.5 micrograms of fragmented DNA.

Libraries were prepared by immunoSEQ multiplex PCR; TCRdb keeps only in-frame clonotypes and omits some of them. The sample lists about 17,000 clones, almost 97% seen once, with roughly 0.62% in the top ten. Study-wide findings and caveats: Unrelated CF individuals shared fewer identical clonotypes than monozygotic CF twins. Median Simpson clonality of approximately 0.0088 suggested naive T cells predominated.

Germline V gene lookup returns CDR1 KGHSH and CDR2 LQKENI. The V segment lost 0 bases and the J segment 5 bases; nucleotides outside the gene matches: 5. The CDR3 is made up of 15 amino acids. The receptor's source is a girl aged 2-10 years with cystic fibrosis. The specimen sequenced was blood. V gene TRBV18 combines with J gene TRBJ1-1; 8 nucleotides agree with TRBD1. This chain's CDR3 is CASSPPQGAFTEAFF. For the CDR3, the DNA is TGTGCCAGCTCACCACCCCAGGGGGCGTTTACTGAAGCTTTCTTT.